This TCR beta chain was observed in a study of naive and memory T cell subsets. Whole-study findings and limits: The RNA method is potentially sensitive to activation and differentiation changes.

Reverse transcription of blood and skin TCR RNA was primed at alpha and beta constant regions. Ligated cDNA underwent four rounds of PCR with nested alpha and beta constant region primers and SP2. TCRdb fed the UMI-ligation and nested PCR reads into MiXCR, producing one record per CDR3 protein. The sample consists of about 18,000 distinct CDR3 sequences, approximately 9.7% of them appearing once. Note on this clonotype: Its antigen remains unknown.

Treatment in this sample: skin biopsy from PPD injection site in Mantoux-positive individual. Input was about 1 to 1000 ng of DNase-treated total RNA without cell sorting. An oligonucleotide containing a UMI was ligated to the 3' end of TCR cDNA. Tuberculin skin test biopsies were taken where PPD was injected in Mantoux-positive people. The CDR3 has 17 residues. Germline assignment: CDR1 SGHRS and CDR2 YFSETQ. V lost 4 bases to trimming and J lost 4 bases, with 20 bases between them. Sequencing used skin, obtained from a tuberculin skin test site. The chain couples TRBV5-1 to TRBJ2-2, with D possibly matching TRBD1 (5 bases). The sequence derives from an adult in good health. The CDR3 nucleotides are TGCGCCAGCAGCAGAAAAGGGGCCACCGTCGGCACCGGGGAGCTGTTTTTT. This gives the protein CASSRKGATVGTGELFF.